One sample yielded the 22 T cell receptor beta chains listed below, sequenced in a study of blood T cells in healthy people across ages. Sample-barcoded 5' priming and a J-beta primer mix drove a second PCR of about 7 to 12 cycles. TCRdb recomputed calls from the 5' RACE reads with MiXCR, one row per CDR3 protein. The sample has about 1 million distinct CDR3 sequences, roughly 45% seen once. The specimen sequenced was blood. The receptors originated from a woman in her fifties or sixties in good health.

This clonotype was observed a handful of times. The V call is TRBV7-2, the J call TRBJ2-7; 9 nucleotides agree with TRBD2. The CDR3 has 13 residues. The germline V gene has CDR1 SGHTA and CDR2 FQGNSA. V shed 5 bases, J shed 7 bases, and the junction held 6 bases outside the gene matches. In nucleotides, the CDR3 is TGTGCCAGCAGCATCGCGGGGGGGCGTGAGCAGTACTTC. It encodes CASSIAGGREQYF.

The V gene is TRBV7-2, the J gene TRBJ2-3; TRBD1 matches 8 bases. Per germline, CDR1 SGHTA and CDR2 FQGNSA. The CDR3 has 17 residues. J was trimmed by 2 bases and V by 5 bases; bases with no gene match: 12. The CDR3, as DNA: TGTGCCAGCAGCCAATGGGGAGGACAGGGAAACACAGATACGCAGTATTTT. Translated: CASSQWGGQGNTDTQYF.

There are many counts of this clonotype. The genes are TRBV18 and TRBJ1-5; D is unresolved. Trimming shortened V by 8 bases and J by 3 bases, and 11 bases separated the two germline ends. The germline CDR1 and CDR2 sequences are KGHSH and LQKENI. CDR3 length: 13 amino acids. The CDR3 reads CASSLEDNQPQHF. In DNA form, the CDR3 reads TGTGCCAGCAGCTTAGAAGACAATCAGCCCCAGCATTTT.

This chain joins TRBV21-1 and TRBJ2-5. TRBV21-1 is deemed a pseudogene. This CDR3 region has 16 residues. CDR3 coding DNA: TGTGCCAGCAGCAAAAGAGGAAGGCAGTACCAAGAGACCCAGTACTTC. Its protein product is CASSKRGRQYQETQYF.

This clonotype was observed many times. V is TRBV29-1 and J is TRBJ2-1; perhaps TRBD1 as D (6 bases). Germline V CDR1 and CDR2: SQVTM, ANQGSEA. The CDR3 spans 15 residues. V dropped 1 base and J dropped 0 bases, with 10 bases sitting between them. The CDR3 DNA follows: TGCAGCGTTGAAGGACAGGTTAGCTCCTACAATGAGCAGTTCTTC. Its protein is CSVEGQVSSYNEQFF.

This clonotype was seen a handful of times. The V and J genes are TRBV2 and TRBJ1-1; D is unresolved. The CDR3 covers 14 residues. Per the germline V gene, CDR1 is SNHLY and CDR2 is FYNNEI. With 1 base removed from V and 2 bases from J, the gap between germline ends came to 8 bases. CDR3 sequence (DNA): TGTGCCAGCAGTGAAGGGATGGGTAACACTGAAGCTTTCTTT. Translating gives CASSEGMGNTEAFF.

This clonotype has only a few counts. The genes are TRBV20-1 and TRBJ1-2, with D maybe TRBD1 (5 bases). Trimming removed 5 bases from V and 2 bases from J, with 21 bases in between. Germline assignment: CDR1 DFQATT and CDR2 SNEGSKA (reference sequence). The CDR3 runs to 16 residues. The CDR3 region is CSAPQSPGAFNYGYTF. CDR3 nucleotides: TGCAGTGCTCCCCAGTCCCCCGGGGCTTTCAACTATGGCTACACCTTC.

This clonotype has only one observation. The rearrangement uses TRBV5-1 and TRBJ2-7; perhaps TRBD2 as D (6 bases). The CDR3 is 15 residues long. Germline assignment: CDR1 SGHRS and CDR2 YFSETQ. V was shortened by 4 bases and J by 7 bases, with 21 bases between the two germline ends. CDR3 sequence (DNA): TGCGCCAGCAGCCCACCTAGCGACTCATACAATGAGCAGTACTTC. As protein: CASSPPSDSYNEQYF.

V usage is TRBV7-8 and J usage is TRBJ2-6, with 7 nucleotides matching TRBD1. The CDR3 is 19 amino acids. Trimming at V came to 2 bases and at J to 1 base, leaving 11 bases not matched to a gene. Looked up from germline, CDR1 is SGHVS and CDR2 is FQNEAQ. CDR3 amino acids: CASSLRADRVVSGANVLTF. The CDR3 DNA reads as TGTGCCAGCAGCTTAAGAGCAGACAGGGTGGTATCTGGGGCCAACGTCCTGACTTTC.

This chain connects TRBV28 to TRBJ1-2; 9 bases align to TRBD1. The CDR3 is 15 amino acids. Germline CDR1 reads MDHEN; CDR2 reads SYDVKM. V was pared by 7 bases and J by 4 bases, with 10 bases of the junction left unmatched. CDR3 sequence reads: CASTLRDRELYGYTF. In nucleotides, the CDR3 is TGTGCCAGCACCCTCCGGGACAGGGAGCTCTATGGCTACACCTTC.

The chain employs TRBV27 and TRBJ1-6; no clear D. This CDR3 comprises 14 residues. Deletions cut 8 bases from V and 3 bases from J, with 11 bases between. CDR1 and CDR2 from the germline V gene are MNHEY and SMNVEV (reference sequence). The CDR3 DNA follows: TGTGCCAGCGGGATCCGAGTCTATAATTCACCCCTCCACTTT. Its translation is CASGIRVYNSPLHF.

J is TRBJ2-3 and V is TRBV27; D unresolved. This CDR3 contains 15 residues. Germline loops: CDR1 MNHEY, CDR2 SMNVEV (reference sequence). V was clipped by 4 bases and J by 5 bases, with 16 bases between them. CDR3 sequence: CASSCVNFTRDTQYF. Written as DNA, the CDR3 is TGTGCCAGCAGTTGTGTAAATTTCACACGAGATACGCAGTATTTT.

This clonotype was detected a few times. CDR3 DNA: TGTGCCAGCAGCTCGACAGGGTTCTATGGCTACACCTTC. Its protein product is CASSSTGFYGYTF. The chain links TRBV7-9 to TRBJ1-2, with TRBD1 matching over 7 bases. The ends lost 4 bases at V and 4 bases at J; junction bases unmatched: 3. CDR3 size: 13 residues. From germline, CDR1 is SEHNR and CDR2 FQNEAQ (reference sequence).

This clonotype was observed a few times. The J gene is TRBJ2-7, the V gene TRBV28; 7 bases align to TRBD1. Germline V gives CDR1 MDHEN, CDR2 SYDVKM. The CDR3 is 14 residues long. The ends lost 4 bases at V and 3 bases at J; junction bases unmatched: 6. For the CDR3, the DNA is TGTGCCAGCAGTTACCCCGGGACAGACTACGAGCAGTACTTC. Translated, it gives CASSYPGTDYEQYF.

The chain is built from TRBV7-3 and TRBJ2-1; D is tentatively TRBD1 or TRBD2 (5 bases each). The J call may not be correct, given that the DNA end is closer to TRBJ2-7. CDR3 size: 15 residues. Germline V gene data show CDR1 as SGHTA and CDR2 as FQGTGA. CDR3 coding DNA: TGTGCCAGCAGCCCCATGAAGAGGGGCTACAATGAGCAGTACTTC. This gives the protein CASSPMKRGYNEQYF.

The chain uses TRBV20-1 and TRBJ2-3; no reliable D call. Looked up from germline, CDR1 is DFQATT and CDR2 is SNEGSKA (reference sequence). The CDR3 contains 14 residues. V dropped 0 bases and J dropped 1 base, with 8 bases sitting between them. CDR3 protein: CSAREGSRTDTQYF. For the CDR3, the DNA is TGCAGTGCTAGAGAAGGATCTCGCACAGATACGCAGTATTTT.

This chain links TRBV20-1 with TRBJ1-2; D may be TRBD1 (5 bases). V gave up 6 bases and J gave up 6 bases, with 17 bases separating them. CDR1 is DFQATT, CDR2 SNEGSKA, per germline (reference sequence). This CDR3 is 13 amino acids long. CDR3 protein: CSAQDAGSDGYTF. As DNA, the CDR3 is TGCAGTGCCCAGGACGCAGGGAGCGATGGCTACACCTTC.

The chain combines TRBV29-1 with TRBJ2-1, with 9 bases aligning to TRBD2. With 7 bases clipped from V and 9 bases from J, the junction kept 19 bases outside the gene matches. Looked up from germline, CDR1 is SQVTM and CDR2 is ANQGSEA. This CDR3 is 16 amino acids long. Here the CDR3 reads CSGGQDRGRARSEQFF. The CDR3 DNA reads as TGCAGCGGTGGGCAGGACCGCGGGAGGGCACGTAGTGAGCAGTTCTTC.

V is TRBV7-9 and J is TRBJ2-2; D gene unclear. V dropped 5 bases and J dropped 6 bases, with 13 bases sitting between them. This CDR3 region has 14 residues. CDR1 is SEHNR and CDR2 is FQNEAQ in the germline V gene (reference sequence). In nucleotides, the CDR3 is TGTGCCAGCAGCCGAACCATAGAGTCCGGGGAGCTGTTTTTT. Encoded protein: CASSRTIESGELFF.

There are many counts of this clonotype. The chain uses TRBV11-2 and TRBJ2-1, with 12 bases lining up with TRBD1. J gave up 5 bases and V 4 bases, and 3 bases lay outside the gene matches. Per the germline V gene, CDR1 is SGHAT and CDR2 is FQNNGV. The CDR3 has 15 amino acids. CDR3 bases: TGTGCCAGCAGCTGGGACAGGGGGCGCAACAATGAGCAGTTCTTC. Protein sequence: CASSWDRGRNNEQFF.

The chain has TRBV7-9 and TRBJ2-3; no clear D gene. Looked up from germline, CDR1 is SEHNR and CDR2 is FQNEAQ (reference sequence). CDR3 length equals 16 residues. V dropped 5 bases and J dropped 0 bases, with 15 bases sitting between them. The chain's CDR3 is CASSRLNWASTDTQYF. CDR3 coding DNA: TGTGCCAGCAGCCGATTAAACTGGGCGAGCACAGATACGCAGTATTTT. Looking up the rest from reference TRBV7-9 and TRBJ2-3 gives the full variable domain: DTGVSQNPRHKITKRGQNVTFRCDPISEHNRLYWYRQTLGQGPEFLTYFQNEAQLEKSRLLSDRFSAERPKGSFSTLEIQRTEQGDSAMYLCASSRLNWASTDTQYFGPGTRLTVL.

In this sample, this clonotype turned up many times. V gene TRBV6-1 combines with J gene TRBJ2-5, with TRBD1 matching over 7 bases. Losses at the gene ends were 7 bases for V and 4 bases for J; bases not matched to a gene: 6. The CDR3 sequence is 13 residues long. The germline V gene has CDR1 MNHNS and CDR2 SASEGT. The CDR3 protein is CASKETGRETQYF. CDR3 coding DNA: TGTGCCAGCAAAGAGACAGGGCGAGAGACCCAGTACTTC.